What follows is one TCR beta chain and its context. There are 19 residues in the CDR3. CDR1 is SGHTA and CDR2 is FQGNSA in the germline V gene. Trimming removed 0 bases from V and 4 bases from J; junction bases left unmatched: 14. This entry comes from a study of blood T cell repertoires in COVID-19. Study-wide background: Whether acute or convalescent, the COVID-19 samples came from the United States, Italy and Spain. T cells, B-cell-depleted T cells, or PBMCs provided the cDNA or gDNA that served as material.

Original data processing: Reference gene primers were amplified, and this amplification served to estimate nucleated cell counts. Libraries were prepared by immunoSEQ multiplex PCR; TCRdb keeps only in-frame clonotypes and omits some of them. V and J calls and clone size are given by that table; D and trimming were obtained from the DNA. Among approximately 240,000 clones listed, around four fifths were seen once. The chain carries TRBV7-2 and TRBJ1-2; 10 bases match TRBD1. The TCR comes from a woman aged 55-69 years who had recovered from COVID-19. The sequencing sample was made of peripheral blood. The CDR3 protein is CASSLASGTGVFSVYGYTF. The DNA of the CDR3 is TGTGCCAGCAGCTTAGCTTCCGGGACAGGGGTCTTCTCCGTCTATGGCTACACCTTC.